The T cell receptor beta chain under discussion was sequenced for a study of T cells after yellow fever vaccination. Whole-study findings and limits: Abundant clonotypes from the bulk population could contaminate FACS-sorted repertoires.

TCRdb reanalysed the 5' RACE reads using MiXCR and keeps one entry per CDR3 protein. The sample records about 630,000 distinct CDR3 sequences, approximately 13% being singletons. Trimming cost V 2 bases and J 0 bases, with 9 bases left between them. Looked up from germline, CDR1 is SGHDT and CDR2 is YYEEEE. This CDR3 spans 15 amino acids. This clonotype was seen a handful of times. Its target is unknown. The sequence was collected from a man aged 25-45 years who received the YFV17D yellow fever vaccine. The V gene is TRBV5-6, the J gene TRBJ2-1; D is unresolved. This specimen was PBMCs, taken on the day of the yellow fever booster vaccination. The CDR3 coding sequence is TGTGCCAGCAGCTTTGAGTTTTACTCCTACAATGAGCAGTTCTTC. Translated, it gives CASSFEFYSYNEQFF.